This T cell receptor beta chain was documented in a study of cytomegalovirus exposure and HLA in healthy donors. V lost 2 bases to trimming and J lost 3 bases; unmatched junction nucleotides: 4. This CDR3 contains 16 residues. Germline V gene lookup returns CDR1 SEHNR and CDR2 FQNEAQ (reference sequence). The PCR used 60 Vbeta and 13 Jbeta primers. The protocol was immunoSEQ multiplex PCR, while the TCRdb copy is restricted to in-frame clones and leaves out a portion. The sample contains more than 85,000 clones, about 74% of which appear only once. Sequencing input: PBMCs. The chain uses TRBV7-9 and TRBJ2-5; 12 positions agree with TRBD2. This sequence was found in a woman younger than 30 in good health and CMV-seropositive. The CDR3 loop reads CASSLLAGGQKETQYF. The DNA for the CDR3 is TGTGCCAGCAGCTTACTAGCGGGAGGGCAGAAAGAGACCCAGTACTTC.